These 13 T cell receptor beta chains were all obtained from the same sample, sequenced in a study of blood T cell repertoires in COVID-19. Data came from immunoSEQ multiplex PCR; TCRdb stores just in-frame clones and leaves some out. The sample holds 350,000 to 450,000 clones, approximately 90% seen once. The sample was PBMCs or T cells enriched from blood (not recorded which). The source is a woman aged 40 to 50 who had been exposed to COVID-19.

CDR3 in amino acids: CASSQVWGLAGTEAFF. CDR3 nucleotide sequence: TGTGCCAGCAGCCAAGTATGGGGCCTTGCGGGGACTGAAGCTTTCTTT. The chain uses TRBV4-2 and TRBJ1-1; the D gene is possibly TRBD1 (5 bases). This CDR3 is 16 amino acids long. Germline V CDR1 and CDR2: LGHNA, YNFKEQ. The V and J ends lost 1 base and 5 bases respectively, with 17 bases between them.

The chain employs TRBV5-1 and TRBJ2-3, with 11 bases fitting TRBD2. J lost 4 bases, V lost 1 base, and 5 bases had no gene match. Looked up from germline, CDR1 is SGHRS and CDR2 is YFSETQ. The CDR3 sequence is 16 residues long. Here the CDR3 reads CASSLRLAGTSDTQYF. The DNA for the CDR3 is TGCGCCAGCAGCTTGCGACTAGCGGGGACATCAGATACGCAGTATTTT.

CDR3 sequence: CASSWSLNTEAFF. The CDR3 nucleotides are TGTGCCAGCAGTTGGAGCCTAAACACTGAAGCTTTCTTT. The chain has TRBV27 and TRBJ1-1; D gene unclear. Germline V gene sequence: CDR1 MNHEY, CDR2 SMNVEV (reference sequence). V shed 4 bases and J shed 2 bases, with 8 bases lying between them. This CDR3 has 13 residues.

This clone came up once. J is TRBJ1-4 and V is TRBV18; 8 nucleotides match TRBD1. The V segment lost 1 base and the J segment 8 bases; nucleotides outside the gene matches: 6. The CDR3 consists of 15 residues. Germline V gene sequence: CDR1 KGHSH, CDR2 LQKENI. CDR3 sequence (DNA): TGTGCCAGCTCACCACAGACAGGGGTTACGGAAAAACTGTTTTTT. Its protein is CASSPQTGVTEKLFF.

The CDR3 DNA sequence: TGTGCCAGCTCACCAGATAAATCGAGGAGGAATTCACCCCTCCACTTT. It translates to CASSPDKSRRNSPLHF. V gene TRBV18 combines with J gene TRBJ1-6; no definite D call. The CDR3 contains 16 residues. With 2 bases removed from V and 7 bases from J, the gap between germline ends came to 15 bases. CDR1 KGHSH and CDR2 LQKENI come from the germline V gene.

The chain couples TRBV5-5 to TRBJ1-3; D might be TRBD1 (6 bases). The CDR3 has 15 residues. Germline-derived CDR1 and CDR2 are SGHKS and YYEKEE (reference sequence). Trimming cost V 0 bases and J 4 bases, with 11 bases left between them. CDR3: CASSLAGQGGNTIYF. CDR3 DNA: TGTGCCAGCAGCTTGGCCGGGCAGGGGGGAAACACCATATATTTT.

The rearrangement links TRBV2 to TRBJ1-2, with D possibly TRBD1 on 6 matching bases. The V end lost 3 bases, the J end lost 3 bases, and 14 bases lay between the germline ends. Germline values: CDR1 SNHLY, CDR2 FYNNEI. This CDR3 has 15 residues. The CDR3 nucleotides read TGTGCCAGCAGTGATCTCGGCAGGGGCGACTATGGCTACACCTTC. Protein sequence: CASSDLGRGDYGYTF.

The V gene is TRBV3-1 (or the pseudogene TRBV3-2), the J gene TRBJ1-2; D perhaps matches TRBD1 (6 bases). CDR1 is LGHDT and CDR2 is YNNKEL in the germline V gene (reference sequence). The CDR3 spans 14 residues. V gave up 0 bases and J gave up 8 bases, with 13 bases separating them. The CDR3 loop reads CASSQDRTARGYTF. CDR3 coding DNA: TGTGCCAGCAGCCAAGATCGGACAGCGAGAGGCTACACCTTC.

The chain carries TRBV6-6 and TRBJ1-5; D unclear. V shed 2 bases and J shed 2 bases, with 7 bases lying between them. The length of the CDR3 is 14 residues. CDR1 and CDR2 from the germline V gene are MNHNY and SVGAGI (reference sequence). CDR3 loop: CASSYISGNQPQHF. The CDR3 nucleotides are TGTGCCAGCAGTTACATCTCAGGCAATCAGCCCCAGCATTTT.

CDR3 DNA: TGTGCCAGCAGTTGGACAGGGGGCAATGAAAAACTGTTTTTT. This gives the protein CASSWTGGNEKLFF. The chain is built from TRBV27 and TRBJ1-4, with 11 bases fitting TRBD1. There are 14 residues in the CDR3. Unmatched junction bases numbered 0, after V lost 4 bases and J lost 5 bases. The germline CDR1 and CDR2 sequences are MNHEY and SMNVEV (reference sequence).

This clone was seen once. The chain joins TRBV25-1 to TRBJ2-1; 8 bases are a match to TRBD2. V lost 2 bases to trimming and J lost 15 bases; unmatched junction nucleotides: 12. The germline CDR1 and CDR2 sequences are MGHDK and SYGVNS. CDR3 length: 14 residues. The CDR3 sequence is CASSEGSTREASFF. The CDR3, as DNA: TGTGCCAGCAGTGAAGGAAGTACGCGGGAGGCCTCGTTCTTC.

The chain combines TRBV10-1 with TRBJ2-5, with 12 bases matching TRBD2. V lost 4 bases and J lost 2; bases outside the gene matches: 5. The CDR3 length is 16 residues. Germline CDR1 is WNHNN and CDR2 is SYGVQD (reference sequence). CDR3 sequence reads: CASSVGLAGRQETQYF. The CDR3 nucleotides are TGCGCCAGCAGTGTCGGACTAGCGGGACGACAAGAGACCCAGTACTTC.

J is TRBJ2-1 and V is TRBV18; tentatively, D is TRBD2 (5 bases). V lost 1 base, J lost 8 bases, and 15 bases lay in between. Germline V gene lookup returns CDR1 KGHSH and CDR2 LQKENI. CDR3 length: 15 amino acids. CDR3 nucleotide sequence: TGTGCCAGCTCACCACTAGCGAGTGGTCGGGATGAGCAGTTCTTC. Protein product: CASSPLASGRDEQFF.